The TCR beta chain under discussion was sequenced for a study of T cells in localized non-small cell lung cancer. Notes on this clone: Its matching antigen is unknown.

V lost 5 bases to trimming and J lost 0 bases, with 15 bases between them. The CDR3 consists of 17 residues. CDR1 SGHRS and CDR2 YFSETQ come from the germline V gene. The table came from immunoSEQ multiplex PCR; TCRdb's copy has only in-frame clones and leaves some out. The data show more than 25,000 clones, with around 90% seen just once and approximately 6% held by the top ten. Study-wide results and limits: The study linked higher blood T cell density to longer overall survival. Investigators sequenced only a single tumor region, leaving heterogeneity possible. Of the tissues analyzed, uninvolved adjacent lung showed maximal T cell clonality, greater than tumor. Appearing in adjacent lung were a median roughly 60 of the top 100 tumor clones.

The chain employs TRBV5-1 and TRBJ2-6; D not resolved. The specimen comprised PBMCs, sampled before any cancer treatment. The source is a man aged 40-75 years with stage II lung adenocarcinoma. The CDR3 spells CASSPVGPSSGANVLTF. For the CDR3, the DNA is TGCGCCAGCAGTCCCGTGGGTCCTAGCTCTGGGGCCAACGTCCTGACTTTC.